This T cell receptor (beta chain) was identified in a study of T cells in Graves' hyperthyroidism and ophthalmopathy. Study at large: Blood was drawn when the patient was first diagnosed and still untreated.

Points from the study as a whole: Stable hyperthyroidism and ophthalmopathy were separated using 13 V-J signatures.

Amplified TCR beta CDR3 regions derived from RNA transcripts. TCR CDR3 underwent first-round RT-PCR with the HTBI primer set. TCRdb re-analysed the multiplex PCR reads in MiXCR, keeping a single row per CDR3 protein. This table holds over 450,000 distinct CDR3 sequences, roughly 18% found once. V dropped 6 bases and J dropped 9; count of bases not matched to a gene: 11. This CDR3 has 14 amino acids. Germline V gives CDR1 MNHEY, CDR2 SVGEGT. In its sample, this clonotype was seen many times. What it recognizes is unknown. Patients having uncontrolled infection, another autoimmune disease, pregnancy or lactation were not included. Orbital computed tomography, thyroid ultrasound, serum thyroxine and TRAb, and clinical symptoms together informed the diagnoses.

The chain couples TRBV6-2 or TRBV6-3 to TRBJ2-1; TRBD2 agrees at 7 bases. The TCR comes from a woman aged 18-29 years with Graves' ophthalmopathy. What was sequenced was blood. The CDR3 loop reads CASSGRKDMSEQFF. The CDR3 nucleotides read TGTGCCAGCAGCGGGAGGAAGGACATGAGTGAGCAGTTCTTC.